Following are 27 T cell receptor beta chains from one sample sequenced in a study of identical twins' blood T cells. Each CDR3 protein is one row after TCRdb ran MiXCR on the 5' RACE reads. The sample lists 350,000 to 450,000 distinct CDR3 sequences, 28% occurring once. Sequenced material: PBMCs. The receptors were gathered from a woman between 18 and 55 years old in good health.

This clonotype has more than one count but fewer than ten. The chain employs TRBV4-1 and TRBJ1-2; TRBD1 matches 7 bases. The J segment lost 4 bases and the V segment lost 2 bases, leaving 1 base of the junction unmatched. Per germline, CDR1 MGHRA and CDR2 YSYEKL. CDR3 length: 13 residues. The CDR3 sequence: CASSQRDSYGYTF. The CDR3 DNA reads as TGCGCCAGCAGCCAACGGGACAGCTATGGCTACACCTTC.

In this sample, this clonotype turned up many times. The rearrangement uses TRBV25-1 and TRBJ1-1; D is uncertain. V gave up 3 bases and J gave up 0 bases, with 14 bases separating them. The CDR3 sequence is 16 residues long. Germline CDR1 reads MGHDK; CDR2 reads SYGVNS. For the CDR3, the DNA is TGTGCCAGCAGTGAGAAACGGGCGATCATGAACACTGAAGCTTTCTTT. Translated: CASSEKRAIMNTEAFF.

This clonotype showed up just a few times. The J gene is TRBJ1-2, the V gene TRBV9, with unresolved D. The CDR3 runs to 12 residues. Trimming removed 0 bases at V and 8 bases at J, with 8 bases between. CDR1 SGDLS and CDR2 YYNGEE come from the germline V gene. CDR3 sequence (DNA): TGTGCCAGCAGCGTAGGTCATTTGGGCTACACCTTC. The encoded protein is CASSVGHLGYTF.

In its sample, this clonotype was seen a few times. The J gene is TRBJ1-2, the V gene TRBV6-2 or TRBV6-3; 9 bases agree with TRBD1. This CDR3 has 15 amino acids. The V segment lost 5 bases and the J segment 2 bases; nucleotides outside the gene matches: 6. The germline CDR1 and CDR2 sequences are MNHEY and SVGEGT. CDR3 sequence reads: CASSDEGQGNYGYTF. For the CDR3, the DNA is TGTGCCAGCAGTGATGAAGGACAGGGGAACTATGGCTACACCTTC.

This clonotype was detected only a few times. CDR3 nucleotides: TGCAGTGCTAGGGGGTTGGTCACTTTGAACACTGAAGCTTTCTTT. Translated, it gives CSARGLVTLNTEAFF. The chain employs TRBV20-1 and TRBJ1-1; D gene unclear. The CDR3 runs to 15 residues. Trimming pared 3 bases from V and 0 bases from J, leaving 14 bases between. Germline-derived CDR1 and CDR2 are DFQATT and SNEGSKA (reference sequence).

The V and J genes are TRBV10-2 and TRBJ2-2, with TRBD2 matching over 11 bases. Germline CDR1 WSHSY, CDR2 SAAADI. CDR3 length equals 16 residues. The V segment lost 1 base and the J segment 5 bases; nucleotides outside the gene matches: 3. In DNA form, the CDR3 reads TGCGCCAGCAGTGAGTTCGCTAGCGGGAGGACCGGGGAGCTGTTTTTT. Translation: CASSEFASGRTGELFF.

Many counts were recorded for this clonotype. The CDR3: CSADRSENTEAFF. CDR3 coding DNA: TGCAGCGCCGACAGATCCGAGAACACTGAAGCTTTCTTT. V usage is TRBV29-1 and J usage is TRBJ1-1; the D gene is possibly TRBD1 (5 bases). The CDR3 is 13 amino acids. Germline values: CDR1 SQVTM, CDR2 ANQGSEA. With 7 bases removed from V and 1 base from J, the gap between germline ends came to 13 bases. Full variable domain (rest looked up from reference TRBV29-1 and TRBJ1-1): SAVISQKPSRDICQRGTSLTIQCQVDSQVTMMFWYRQQPGQSLTLIATANQGSEATYESGFVIDKFPISRPNLTFSTLTVSNMSPEDSSIYLCSADRSENTEAFFGQGTRLTVV.

This clonotype has just a few counts. The rearrangement uses TRBV4-3 and TRBJ2-4, with 7 bases matching TRBD2. This CDR3 is built from 15 residues. CDR1 and CDR2 from the germline V gene are LGHNA and YSLEER. The V segment lost 2 bases and the J segment 7 bases; nucleotides outside the gene matches: 8. The CDR3 sequence: CASSQLGLGSNIQYF. The DNA for the CDR3 is TGCGCCAGCAGCCAACTCGGACTAGGGAGTAACATTCAGTACTTC.

The rearrangement uses TRBV23-1 and TRBJ2-1; 9 bases line up with TRBD2. TRBV23-1 counts as an open reading frame of uncertain function. The CDR3 covers 17 residues. J gave up 1 base and V 0 bases, and 4 bases lay outside the gene matches. The DNA for the CDR3 is TGCGCCAGCAGTCAATCGAGCGCGGGGGGGTCCTACAATGAGCAGTTCTTC. Protein product: CASSQSSAGGSYNEQFF.

As concerns this clonotype: Just one base apart from a much larger clone, this may be a read error. Because it lacks the conserved phenylalanine or tryptophan at the end, this CDR3 is likely a read error. The chain uses TRBV19 and TRBJ2-7; 7 bases align to TRBD1. Germline CDR1 is LNHDA and CDR2 is SQIVND (reference sequence). CDR3 length: 15 residues. The junction had 5 bases not matched to a gene; V was cut back by 3 bases and J by 0 bases. The CDR3 nucleotides are TGTGCCAGTAGTATTGGGACAGCTTTCTCCTACGAGCAGTACCTC. Translating gives CASSIGTAFSYEQYL.

Concerning this clonotype itself: This could be a read error, since a much larger clone is one nucleotide away. V gene TRBV20-1 combines with J gene TRBJ1-1, with 9 bases identical to TRBD1. Germline loops: CDR1 DFQATT, CDR2 SNEGSKA (reference sequence). This CDR3 has 13 residues. The CDR3 reads CSAAGQGLGSVLF. CDR3 in DNA: TGCAGTGCCGCTGGACAGGGGCTTGGGTCCGTTTTATTT.

The rearrangement links TRBV5-1 to TRBJ2-1, with D possibly being TRBD1 (6 bases). The V gene's germline CDR1 is SGHRS and CDR2 YFSETQ. The CDR3 totals 19 residues. V dropped 4 bases and J dropped 0 bases, with 23 bases sitting between them. CDR3 bases: TGCGCCAGCAGCCCCTACGGACAGATAGAAACTGGCTCCTACAATGAGCAGTTCTTC. Translation gives CASSPYGQIETGSYNEQFF.

Comment on this clonotype: Germline is not matched at one junction end, which may reflect a read error. The J gene is TRBJ1-6, the V gene TRBV18, with D tentatively TRBD1 (5 bases). Germline V CDR1 and CDR2: KGHSH, LQKENI. The CDR3 is 14 residues long. CDR3 protein: CSSSPNSRDSPLHF. Written as DNA, the CDR3 is TGTTCCAGCTCACCAAATTCCAGGGACTCACCCCTCCACTTT. Full variable domain (missing parts from reference TRBV18 and TRBJ1-6): NAGVMQNPRHLVRRRGQEARLRCSPMKGHSHVYWYRQLPEEGLKFMVYLQKENIIDESGMPKERFSAEFPKEGPSILRIQQVVRGDSAAYFCSSSPNSRDSPLHFGNGTRLTVT.

The V gene is TRBV25-1, the J gene TRBJ1-2, with D unresolved. V was trimmed by 1 base and J by 6 bases, leaving 18 bases between them. Germline V gene data show CDR1 as MGHDK and CDR2 as SYGVNS. The CDR3 has 16 residues. CDR3 coding DNA: TGTGCCAGCAGTGAATTAGGCACGGCTAACTCGGATGGCTACACCTTC. Amino acids: CASSELGTANSDGYTF.

The rearrangement links TRBV3-1 to TRBJ2-3; maybe TRBD1 (5 bases). V was shortened by 1 base and J by 1 base, with 9 bases between the two germline ends. Germline V gene lookup returns CDR1 LGHDT and CDR2 YNNKEL (reference sequence). The CDR3 is 15 residues long. The CDR3: CASSQGQGRTDTQYF. The CDR3 DNA reads as TGTGCCAGCAGCCAAGGTCAGGGCCGCACAGATACGCAGTATTTT.

A few counts support this clonotype. The chain combines TRBV20-1 with TRBJ1-2; TRBD1 might be the D (5 bases). This CDR3 contains 15 residues. Between the trimmed V and J ends, which lost 4 bases and 4 bases, there was a span of 19 bases. The germline V gene has CDR1 DFQATT and CDR2 SNEGSKA (reference sequence). The CDR3 bases are TGCAGTGCTATTGGGGCGACCGGGACTATCTATGGCTACACCTTC. It specifies CSAIGATGTIYGYTF.

V and J are TRBV2 and TRBJ1-3; no reliable D call. Trimming left V 11 bases short and J 2 bases short, with 13 bases between. Germline CDR1 SNHLY, CDR2 FYNNEI. The CDR3 has 13 amino acids. DNA of the CDR3: TGTGCCGACCGGGGTGGGGCTGGAAACACCATATATTTT. Translation: CADRGGAGNTIYF. The variable domain in full, with the rest retrieved from reference TRBV2 and TRBJ1-3, is EPEVTQTPSHQVTQMGQEVILRCVPISNHLYFYWYRQILGQKVEFLVSFYNNEISEKSEIFDDQFSVERPDGSNFTLKIRSTKLEDSAMYFCADRGGAGNTIYFGEGSWLTVV.

This chain joins TRBV29-1 and TRBJ2-1; perhaps TRBD2 as D (7 bases). The CDR3 loop spans 13 amino acids. Per germline, CDR1 SQVTM and CDR2 ANQGSEA. V lost 7 bases to trimming and J lost 2 bases, with 12 bases between them. The CDR3 DNA sequence: TGCAGCGGGGGGGGGCTCCCCTACAATGAGCAGTTCTTC. The encoded protein is CSGGGLPYNEQFF.

A few counts support this clonotype. CDR3 coding DNA: TGTGCCAATCTCCAGGGGGTAGCTTTCTTT. Translation: CANLQGVAFF. This chain connects TRBV27 to TRBJ1-1; 7 nucleotides align to TRBD1. V was clipped by 10 bases and J by 10 bases; unmatched bases: 6. CDR3 size: 10 residues. Looked up from germline, CDR1 is MNHEY and CDR2 is SMNVEV (reference sequence).

The rearrangement joins TRBV14 to TRBJ2-1, with no clear D. The CDR3 is 15 amino acids. Germline loops: CDR1 SGHDN, CDR2 FVKESK. With 4 bases removed from V and 2 bases from J, the gap between germline ends came to 12 bases. CDR3 residues: CASSLIAGTYNEQFF. DNA for the CDR3: TGTGCCAGCAGCCTCATAGCCGGTACCTACAATGAGCAGTTCTTC.

This clonotype was found many times. The CDR3 loop is CASGPKDEQYF. The CDR3, as DNA: TGTGCCAGCGGACCTAAGGACGAGCAGTACTTC. The V and J genes are TRBV25-1 and TRBJ2-7; D call uncertain. This CDR3 is 11 amino acids long. V dropped 8 bases and J dropped 5 bases, with 10 bases sitting between them. Germline V lookup: CDR1 MGHDK, CDR2 SYGVNS.

This clonotype has ten or more counts. V gene TRBV7-2 combines with J gene TRBJ1-3; 7 bases fit TRBD1. Germline CDR1 SGHTA, CDR2 FQGNSA. The V and J ends lost 3 bases and 0 bases, in that order; junction bases with no gene match: 5. This CDR3 has 16 residues. The DNA for the CDR3 is TGTGCCAGCAGCTTCGAGGGACAGATCTCTGGAAACACCATATATTTT. Amino acid sequence: CASSFEGQISGNTIYF.

The chain carries TRBV12-3 or TRBV12-4 and TRBJ1-1; D is undetermined. The CDR3 covers 15 residues. Trimming cost V 7 bases and J 0 bases, with 15 bases left between them. CDR3 sequence: CASIPGGVMNTEAFF. The CDR3 coding sequence is TGTGCCAGCATCCCCGGCGGGGTAATGAACACTGAAGCTTTCTTT.

This chain joins TRBV7-9 and TRBJ1-2; D remains unclear. The CDR3 length is 14 residues. CDR1 and CDR2 from the germline V gene are SEHNR and FQNEAQ (reference sequence). The V and J ends lost 6 bases and 0 bases respectively, with 11 bases between them. The CDR3 bases are TGTGCCAGCAGTTCCCCCGGTGCTAACTATGGCTACACCTTC. It is translated as CASSSPGANYGYTF.

The sample holds a few counts of this clonotype. This chain joins TRBV9 and TRBJ2-5, with TRBD1 as a possible D gene (6 bases). The ends were cut back, 3 bases at V and 3 bases at J, with 18 bases in the middle. Germline values: CDR1 SGDLS, CDR2 YYNGEE. CDR3 size: 16 residues. The CDR3 spells CASSASSTGWEETQYF. DNA for the CDR3: TGTGCCAGCAGCGCGAGTAGTACAGGGTGGGAAGAGACCCAGTACTTC. Together with reference TRBV9 and TRBJ2-5, the CDR3 gives the full variable domain: DSGVTQTPKHLITATGQRVTLRCSPRSGDLSVYWYQQSLDQGLQFLIQYYNGEERAKGNILERFSAQQFPDLHSELNLSSLELGDSALYFCASSASSTGWEETQYFGPGTRLLVL.

V usage is TRBV19 and J usage is TRBJ1-3, with no clear D. This CDR3 has 16 residues. The germline CDR1 and CDR2 sequences are LNHDA and SQIVND (reference sequence). Trimming took off 7 bases at V and 0 bases at J, with 16 bases between the two ends. The DNA of the CDR3 is TGTGCCAGTAAGCGAAACAGCGCAAGCTCTGGAAACACCATATATTTT. Its protein is CASKRNSASSGNTIYF.

This clonotype came up a few times. This rearrangement joins TRBV5-1 to TRBJ1-2; D gene uncertain. Germline-derived CDR1 and CDR2 are SGHRS and YFSETQ. The germline V and J ends were trimmed by 4 bases and 3 bases, with 10 bases remaining between them. The CDR3 is 13 residues long. CDR3 nucleotides: TGCGCCAGCAGCAGCACCGGGGACTATGGCTACACCTTC. Translation gives CASSSTGDYGYTF. Drawing the rest from reference TRBV5-1 and TRBJ1-2, the complete variable domain is KAGVTQTPRYLIKTRGQQVTLSCSPISGHRSVSWYQQTPGQGLQFLFEYFSETQRNKGNFPGRFSGRQFSNSRSEMNVSTLELGDSALYLCASSSTGDYGYTFGSGTRLTVV.